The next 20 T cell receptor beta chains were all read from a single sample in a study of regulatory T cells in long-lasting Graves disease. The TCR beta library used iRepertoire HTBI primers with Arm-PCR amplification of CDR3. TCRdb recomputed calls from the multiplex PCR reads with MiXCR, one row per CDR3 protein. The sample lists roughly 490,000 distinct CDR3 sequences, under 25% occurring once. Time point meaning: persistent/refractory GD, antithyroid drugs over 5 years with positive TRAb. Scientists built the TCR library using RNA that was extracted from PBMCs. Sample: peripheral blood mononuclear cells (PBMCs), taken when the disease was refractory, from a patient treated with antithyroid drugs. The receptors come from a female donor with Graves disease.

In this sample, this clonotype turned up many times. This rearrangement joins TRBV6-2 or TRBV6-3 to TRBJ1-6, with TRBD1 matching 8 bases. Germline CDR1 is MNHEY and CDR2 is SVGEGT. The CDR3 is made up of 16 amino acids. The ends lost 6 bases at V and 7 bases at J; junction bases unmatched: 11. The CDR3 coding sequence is TGTGCCAGCAGGCCCGCGGGACAGGCTGTGAATTCACCCCTCCACTTT. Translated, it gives CASRPAGQAVNSPLHF.

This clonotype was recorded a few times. The CDR3 protein is CATRTGNYGYTF. The CDR3 region has the DNA TGTGCCACCAGGACAGGGAACTATGGCTACACCTTC. This chain links TRBV27 with TRBJ1-2; TRBD1 matches at 8 bases. This CDR3 comprises 12 residues. V trimming: 10 bases; J trimming: 2 bases; junction bases outside the gene matches: 3. In germline, CDR1 is MNHEY, CDR2 SMNVEV (reference sequence).

CDR3 nucleotides: TGTGCCAGCAAATTCCGGGACAACTACAATGAGCAGTTCTTC. Amino acid sequence: CASKFRDNYNEQFF. The rearrangement links TRBV28 to TRBJ2-1; perhaps TRBD1 as D (6 bases). Trimming stripped 7 bases from V and 3 bases from J, with 13 bases between. This CDR3 region has 14 residues. The germline V gene encodes CDR1 MDHEN and CDR2 SYDVKM.

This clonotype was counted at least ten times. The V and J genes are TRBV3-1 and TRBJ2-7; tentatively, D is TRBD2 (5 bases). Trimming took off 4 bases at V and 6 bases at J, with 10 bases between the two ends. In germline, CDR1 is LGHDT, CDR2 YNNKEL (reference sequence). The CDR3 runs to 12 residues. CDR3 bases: TGTGCCAGCAGCCGAGGACTTAGCGAGCAGTACTTC. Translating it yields CASSRGLSEQYF.

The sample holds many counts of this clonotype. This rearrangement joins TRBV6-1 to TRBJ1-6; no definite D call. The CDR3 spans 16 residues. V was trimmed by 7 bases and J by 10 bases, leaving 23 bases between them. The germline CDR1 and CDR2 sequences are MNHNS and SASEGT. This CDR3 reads CASTSGWTPARSPLHF. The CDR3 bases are TGTGCCAGCACCAGTGGCTGGACCCCAGCACGATCACCCCTCCACTTT.

CDR3 coding DNA: TGTGCCAGCAGTTATCTCCGGGACAGGAGGGTGGTTGAGACCCAGTACTTC. Its translation is CASSYLRDRRVVETQYF. The chain carries TRBV6-2 or TRBV6-3 and TRBJ2-5, with TRBD1 matching 8 bases. CDR1 and CDR2 from the germline V gene are MNHEY and SVGEGT. Germline trimming cut 3 bases from V and 5 bases from J; bases unmatched to any gene: 14. The CDR3 has 17 amino acids.

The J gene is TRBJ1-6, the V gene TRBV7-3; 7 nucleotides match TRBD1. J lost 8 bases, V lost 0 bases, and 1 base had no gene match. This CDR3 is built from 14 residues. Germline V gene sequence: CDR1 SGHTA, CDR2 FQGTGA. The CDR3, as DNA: TGTGCCAGCAGCTTAACTACAGGGGATTCACCCCTCCACTTT. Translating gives CASSLTTGDSPLHF.

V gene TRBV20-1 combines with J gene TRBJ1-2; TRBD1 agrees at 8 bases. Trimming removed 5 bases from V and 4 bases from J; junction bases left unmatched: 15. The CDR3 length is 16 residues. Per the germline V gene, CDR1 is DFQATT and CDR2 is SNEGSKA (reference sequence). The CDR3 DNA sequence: TGCAGTGCTGCGGGGCAGGGGGCGGGAGCTGGCTATGGCTACACCTTC. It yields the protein CSAAGQGAGAGYGYTF.

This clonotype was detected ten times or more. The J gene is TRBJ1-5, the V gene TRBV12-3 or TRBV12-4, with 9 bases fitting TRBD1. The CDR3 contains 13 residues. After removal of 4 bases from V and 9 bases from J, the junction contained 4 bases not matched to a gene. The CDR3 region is CASSWDRDLPQHF. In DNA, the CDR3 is TGTGCCAGCAGTTGGGACAGGGACTTGCCCCAGCATTTT.

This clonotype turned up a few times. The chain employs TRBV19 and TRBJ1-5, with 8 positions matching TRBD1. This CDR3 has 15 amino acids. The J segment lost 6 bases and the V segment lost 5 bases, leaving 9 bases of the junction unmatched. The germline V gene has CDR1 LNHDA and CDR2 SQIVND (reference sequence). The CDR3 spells CASSPGQGLLQPQHF. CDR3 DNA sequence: TGTGCCAGTAGTCCCGGACAGGGCCTTCTTCAGCCCCAGCATTTT.

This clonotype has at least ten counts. The CDR3 DNA sequence: TGCAGCGCCGAAAACTGGGAGTACGAGCAGTACTTC. Translation: CSAENWEYEQYF. V is TRBV29-1 and J is TRBJ2-7; possibly TRBD2 for D (5 bases). The CDR3 has 12 amino acids. Per the germline V gene, CDR1 is SQVTM and CDR2 is ANQGSEA. Between the trimmed V and J ends, which lost 7 bases and 4 bases, there was a span of 14 bases.

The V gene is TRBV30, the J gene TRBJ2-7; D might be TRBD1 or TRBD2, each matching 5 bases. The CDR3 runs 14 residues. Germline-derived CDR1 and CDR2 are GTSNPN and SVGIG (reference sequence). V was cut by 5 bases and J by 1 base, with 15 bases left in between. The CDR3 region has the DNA TGTGCCTGGGGCCGGGACGGCTCATCCTACGAGCAGTACTTC. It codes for CAWGRDGSSYEQYF.

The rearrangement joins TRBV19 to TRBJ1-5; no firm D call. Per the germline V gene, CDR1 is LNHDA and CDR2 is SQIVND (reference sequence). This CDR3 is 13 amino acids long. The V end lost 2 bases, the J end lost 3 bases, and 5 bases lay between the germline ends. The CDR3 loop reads CASSIQANQPQHF. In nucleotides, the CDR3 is TGTGCCAGTAGTATACAGGCCAATCAGCCCCAGCATTTT.

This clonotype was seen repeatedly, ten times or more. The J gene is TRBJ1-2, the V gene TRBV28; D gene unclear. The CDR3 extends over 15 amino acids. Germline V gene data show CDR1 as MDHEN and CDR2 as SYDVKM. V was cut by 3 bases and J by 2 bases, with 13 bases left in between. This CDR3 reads CASSFGLDGNYGYTF. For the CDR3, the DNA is TGTGCCAGCAGTTTTGGTCTGGACGGCAACTATGGCTACACCTTC.

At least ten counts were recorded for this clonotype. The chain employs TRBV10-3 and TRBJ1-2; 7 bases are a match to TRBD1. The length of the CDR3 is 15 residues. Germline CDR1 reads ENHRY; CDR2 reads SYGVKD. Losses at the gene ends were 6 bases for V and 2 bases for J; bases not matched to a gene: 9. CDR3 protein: CAIRKATGTNYGYTF. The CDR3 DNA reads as TGTGCCATCAGGAAAGCGACAGGGACCAACTATGGCTACACCTTC.

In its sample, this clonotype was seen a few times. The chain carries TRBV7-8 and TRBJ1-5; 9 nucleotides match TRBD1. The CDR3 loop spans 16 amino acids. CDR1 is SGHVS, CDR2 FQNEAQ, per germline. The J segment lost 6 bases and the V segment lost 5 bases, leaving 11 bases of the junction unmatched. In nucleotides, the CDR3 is TGTGCCAGCAGCCCAGAGGGACAGGGCTTTTCTCAGCCCCAGCATTTT. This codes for CASSPEGQGFSQPQHF.

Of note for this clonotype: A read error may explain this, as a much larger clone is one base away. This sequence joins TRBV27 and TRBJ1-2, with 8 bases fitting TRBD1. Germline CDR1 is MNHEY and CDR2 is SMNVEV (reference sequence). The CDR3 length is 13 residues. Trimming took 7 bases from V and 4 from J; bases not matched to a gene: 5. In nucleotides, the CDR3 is TGTGCCAGCAAGGACAGGGACTCCTATGGCTACACCTTC. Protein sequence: CASKDRDSYGYTF.

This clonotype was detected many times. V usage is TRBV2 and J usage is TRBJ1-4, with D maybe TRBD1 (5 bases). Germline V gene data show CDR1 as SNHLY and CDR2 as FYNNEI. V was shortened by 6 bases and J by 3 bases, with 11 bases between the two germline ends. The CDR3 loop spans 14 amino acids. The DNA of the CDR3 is TGTGCCAGCAGCCCGGGACTAGCTAATGAAAAACTGTTTTTT. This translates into CASSPGLANEKLFF.

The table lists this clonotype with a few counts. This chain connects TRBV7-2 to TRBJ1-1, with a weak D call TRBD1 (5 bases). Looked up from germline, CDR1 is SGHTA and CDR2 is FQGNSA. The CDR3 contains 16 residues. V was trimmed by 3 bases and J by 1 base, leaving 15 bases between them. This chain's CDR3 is CASSFRRVGQNTEAFF. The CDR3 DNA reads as TGTGCCAGCAGCTTCCGTCGGGTGGGGCAGAACACTGAAGCTTTCTTT.

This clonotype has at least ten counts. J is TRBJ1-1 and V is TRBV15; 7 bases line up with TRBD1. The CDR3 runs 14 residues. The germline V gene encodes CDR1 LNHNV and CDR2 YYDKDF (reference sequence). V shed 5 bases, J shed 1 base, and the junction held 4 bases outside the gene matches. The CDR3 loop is CATSARQGNTEAFF. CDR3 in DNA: TGTGCCACCAGCGCCAGACAGGGGAACACTGAAGCTTTCTTT.